Below, 7 T cell receptor beta chains from the same sample are listed, as sequenced in a study of early stage breast cancer tumors (dated 2017 in TCRdb). The method was the immunoSEQ multiplex PCR assay. TCRdb took this table from immuneACCESS and kept in-frame rearrangements with V and J called. Such tables lack part of the clones; where checked against another copy, unresolved V genes explain under half of the gap, and the rest is unexplained. Counted in this sample were just under 30,000 clones; about 83% of them appeared once. About 9.4% of the sample rests with the top ten. Sequencing used blood. These receptors were taken from a person between 45 and 65 years old with breast cancer.

As DNA, the CDR3 is TGTGCCAGCAGCTTAGGCCCCCACACAGATACGCAGTATTTT. Encoded protein: CASSLGPHTDTQYF. This chain uses TRBV11-1 with TRBJ2-3; the D is unclear. The V gene's germline CDR1 is SGHAT and CDR2 FQDESV (reference sequence). The CDR3 totals 14 residues. V was clipped by 1 base and J by 2 bases, with 7 bases between them.

The V call is TRBV6-1, the J call TRBJ2-7, with TRBD1 as a possible D gene (6 bases). Germline assignment: CDR1 MNHNS and CDR2 SASEGT. The CDR3 length is 16 residues. V lost 2 bases and J lost 7, with 21 bases in between. The CDR3 nucleotides are TGTGCCAGCAGTGAATTTCGGAATACAGGGTTGGATGAGCAGTACTTC. The encoded protein is CASSEFRNTGLDEQYF.

The rearrangement joins TRBV5-5 to TRBJ2-7; either TRBD1 or TRBD2 may supply D (5 bases each). The length of the CDR3 is 15 residues. Germline assignment: CDR1 SGHKS and CDR2 YYEKEE (reference sequence). Trimming removed 0 bases from V and 5 bases from J, with 15 bases in between. The CDR3 coding sequence is TGTGCCAGCAGCTTGGACCCGCTTCGGGGCCACGAGCAGTACTTC. It codes for CASSLDPLRGHEQYF.

The J gene is TRBJ1-2, the V gene TRBV30; D unclear. The CDR3 runs to 13 residues. Trimming removed 0 bases from V and 1 base from J, with 6 bases in between. Per the germline V gene, CDR1 is GTSNPN and CDR2 is SVGIG (reference sequence). The CDR3 sequence is CAWSVQFNYGYTF. The CDR3 DNA is TGTGCCTGGAGTGTCCAGTTTAACTATGGCTACACCTTC.

The chain combines TRBV11-2 with TRBJ2-1, with D maybe TRBD2 (6 bases). Trimming shortened V by 1 base and J by 9 bases, and 16 bases separated the two germline ends. There are 15 residues in the CDR3. Germline CDR1 reads SGHAT; CDR2 reads FQNNGV. CDR3 protein: CASSLGAGTVTEQFF. In DNA, the CDR3 is TGTGCCAGCAGCTTAGGGGCGGGGACTGTTACTGAGCAGTTCTTC.

The V gene is TRBV30, the J gene TRBJ2-1; D remains ambiguous. This CDR3 comprises 11 residues. V dropped 5 bases and J dropped 4 bases, with 6 bases sitting between them. The germline V gene encodes CDR1 GTSNPN and CDR2 SVGIG (reference sequence). The CDR3 spells CAWDKYNEQFF. The CDR3 nucleotides are TGTGCCTGGGACAAATACAATGAGCAGTTCTTC.

V is TRBV5-1 and J is TRBJ2-1; D is unclear. The V end was cut by 4 bases, the J end by 1 base, with 9 bases between. The CDR3 spans 14 residues. CDR1 and CDR2 (germline): SGHRS, YFSETQ. The CDR3 loop is CASSLNPSYNEQFF. The CDR3 region has the DNA TGCGCCAGCAGCCTAAACCCGTCCTACAATGAGCAGTTCTTC. Complete variable domain (other parts from reference TRBV5-1 and TRBJ2-1): KAGVTQTPRYLIKTRGQQVTLSCSPISGHRSVSWYQQTPGQGLQFLFEYFSETQRNKGNFPGRFSGRQFSNSRSEMNVSTLELGDSALYLCASSLNPSYNEQFFGPGTRLTVL.